This TCR beta chain was identified during a study of cytomegalovirus exposure and HLA in healthy donors. The CDR3 spans 20 residues. The V and J ends lost 1 base and 0 bases, in that order; junction bases with no gene match: 9. Germline CDR1 and CDR2: MNHNS and SASEGT. PCR was performed using 60 Vbeta and 13 Jbeta primers. Sequencing used immunoSEQ multiplex PCR; TCRdb keeps in-frame clones, though not all of them. The sample includes approximately 110,000 clones, around 80% of them seen just once. Source material: PBMCs. The chain joins TRBV6-1 to TRBJ2-2; 12 positions agree with TRBD2. The sequence derives from a woman aged 40 to 50 in good health and CMV-seronegative. The DNA of the CDR3 is TGTGCCAGCAGTGAAGTGTCGCCTAGCGGGAGGGCCGCGAACACCGGGGAGCTGTTTTTT. Translated, it gives CASSEVSPSGRAANTGELFF.